This T cell receptor beta chain is from a study of blood T cell repertoires in COVID-19 (dated by TCRdb to 2018 to 2020). Study-level background: The collaborator samples originated in the United States, Italy and Spain and spanned the acute and convalescent phases of COVID-19. The samples were drawn from two sources: the first 160 participants of the ongoing ImmuneRACE study, and 1,000 to 1,500 subjects contributed by 6 global collaborators. The sample metadata nearly always contained a de-identified subject ID, COVID-19 status, age in years and sex. The prospective study material was composed of cDNA or gDNA derived from T cells, B-cell-depleted T cells, or PBMCs. Subjects who had been exposed to COVID-19, were actively infected with it, or had recovered from it provided the deeply sampled blood TCRbeta repertoires that made up the dataset. The repertoires were released in a freely available public database meant as a resource for research on the immune response to SARS-CoV-2. Where available, HLA class I and class II types were obtained from metadata supplied by the sample provider rather than from assay-based typing. The study at large found these results: Clinical and demographic metadata were provided uncurated, with the amount varying by source and participant.

Details on this clone: What this receptor recognizes is not known. Per-base quality was not reported, and no clone a single base away is much larger than it.

TCRbeta CDR3 regions were amplified from genomic DNA using the immunoSEQ Assay, a bias-controlled multiplex PCR. In the authors' own workflow: The number of nucleated cells in each sample was estimated from the amplification of reference gene primers within the assay. Sequence reads were collapsed and filtered to measure the absolute abundance of every unique TCRbeta CDR3 rearrangement. For each sample, productive Simpson clonality was calculated as the square root of Simpson's diversity index over productive rearrangements. Drawn from immuneACCESS, this table holds only the in-frame rearrangements with V and J called that TCRdb kept. Clones are partly lost; checked studies trace under half to an unresolved V gene and leave the rest unexplained. D and trimming were read from the DNA, whereas the V and J calls and clone size are those reported in that table. Recorded for this sample are around 470,000 clones; about 92% of them occurred a single time. The ten largest clones represent around 0.6% of the sample.

CDR1 is given as SNHLY and CDR2 as FYNNEI, both from the germline V gene. V and J are trimmed by 8 bases and 6 bases, and the gene matches miss 8 bases of the junction. From the cysteine through the phenylalanine, the CDR3 covers 15 amino acids. Just the 45-base CDR3 DNA is kept, in frame starting at base 1. In the prospective study, participants were roughly 18 to 95 years old, resided in fewer than 25 geographic areas of the United States, and were enrolled through a virtual design. In the prospective study, participants were assigned to cohorts based on the clinical history participants reported in a screening survey and a study questionnaire. For ImmuneRACE Cohort 3, a participant was defined as recovered based on two consecutive negative NP/OP PCR tests, clearance by a healthcare professional, or resolution of symptoms. In the prospective study, whole blood, serum and a nasopharyngeal or oropharyngeal swab were collected from each participant by mobile phlebotomists. Prospective study participants could optionally give additional blood draws and questionnaires over an approximately two-month period. Blood samples from the prospective study were shipped frozen or at room temperature prior to DNA extraction.

The receptor's source is a man between 18 and 35 years old who had recovered from COVID-19. Sequences were obtained from PBMCs or T cells enriched from blood (not recorded which). The chain employs TRBV2 and TRBJ2-2, and 11 junction bases match TRBD1. The nucleotide sequence reads as follows: TGTGCCAGCCAGCCTTCGGGACAGGGGGCCGGGGAGCTGTTTTTT. It translates to CASQPSGQGAGELFF. The variable domain in full, with residues beyond the CDR3 obtained from the reference TRBV2 and TRBJ2-2 genes, is EPEVTQTPSHQVTQMGQEVILRCVPISNHLYFYWYRQILGQKVEFLVSFYNNEISEKSEIFDDQFSVERPDGSNFTLKIRSTKLEDSAMYFCASQPSGQGAGELFFGEGSRLTVL.